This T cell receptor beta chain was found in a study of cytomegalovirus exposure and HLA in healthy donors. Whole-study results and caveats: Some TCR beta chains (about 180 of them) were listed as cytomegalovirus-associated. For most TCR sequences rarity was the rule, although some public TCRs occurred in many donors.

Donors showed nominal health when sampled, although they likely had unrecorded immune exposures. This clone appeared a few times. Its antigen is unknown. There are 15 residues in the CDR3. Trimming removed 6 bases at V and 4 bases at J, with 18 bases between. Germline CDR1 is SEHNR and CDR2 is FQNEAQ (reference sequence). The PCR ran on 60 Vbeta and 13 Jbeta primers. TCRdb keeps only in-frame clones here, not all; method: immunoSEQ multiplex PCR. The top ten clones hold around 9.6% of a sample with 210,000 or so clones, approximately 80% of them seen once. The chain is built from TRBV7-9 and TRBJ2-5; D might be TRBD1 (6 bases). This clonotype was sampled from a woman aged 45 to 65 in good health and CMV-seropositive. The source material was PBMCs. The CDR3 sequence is CASSRDTLMPETQYF. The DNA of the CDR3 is TGTGCCAGCAGTCGGGACACTCTAATGCCAGAGACCCAGTACTTC.